A selection of T cell receptor beta chains follows, all from one sample in a study of blood T cell repertoires in COVID-19. Clones were sequenced by immunoSEQ multiplex PCR, and TCRdb holds only the in-frame ones, with some missing. Here the sample spans approximately 74,000 clones, 65% to 85% being singletons. The material sequenced was peripheral blood. The receptors were gathered from an elderly man with active or convalescent COVID-19. Each CDR3 is given without its conserved first and last residue. D genes are given only for firm matches. Some rows have no size entry. The others give once, few or many, or a class for an expanded clone.

>TRBV7-9|.|.
ASSLRGSGNTIY
>TRBV2|.|.
ASQGGQTYEQY
>TRBV29-1|.|.
SVARNTEAF
>TRBV11-3|TRBD2|.
ASSRRLAGASDEQF
>TRBV3-1/TRBV3-2|.|.
ASSQDPGRSQPQH
>TRBV6-5|.|.
ASRQNLNYGYT
>TRBV18|TRBD1|.
ASSPPPTVTGDDEQF
>TRBV10-3|TRBD1|.
AISAGTGLGEETQY
>TRBV5-4|TRBD2|.
ASSLPSGGAQQF
>TRBV7-9|.|.
ASSRAGNEQF
>TRBV5-1|TRBD1|.
ASSFGQGADGYT
>TRBV12-3/TRBV12-4|TRBD1|once
ASSFRGGVGYT
>TRBV5-4|TRBD1|.
ASSFIGGDGYT
>TRBV7-8|.|.
ASSLTGTRRNTEAF
>TRBV3-1/TRBV3-2|.|.
ASSSSRGASEPQH
>TRBV28|TRBD2|.
ASSGGPETQY
>TRBV28|.|.
ASSSQKLGMNTEAF
>TRBV5-1|.|.
ASSLWTAEETQY
>TRBV2|TRBD1|.
ASSDGTGLQETQY
>TRBV19|TRBD2|.
ASRQGLVYNEQF
>TRBV5-6|.|once
ASSLGASGANVLT
>TRBV6-5|TRBD1|once
ASSLGTGGVTEAF
>TRBV5-6|.|.
ASSLSRQGHTGELF
>TRBV5-1|TRBD1|.
ASSGPGQGNSPLH
>TRBV5-8|.|.
ASSLGPQGEQY
>TRBV5-1|TRBD1|.
ASSNAGQGAYGYT
>TRBV28|.|.
ASSPLGNYGYT
>TRBV18|.|.
ASSPNRQETQY
>TRBV2|.|.
ASTPGGFSPNEKLF